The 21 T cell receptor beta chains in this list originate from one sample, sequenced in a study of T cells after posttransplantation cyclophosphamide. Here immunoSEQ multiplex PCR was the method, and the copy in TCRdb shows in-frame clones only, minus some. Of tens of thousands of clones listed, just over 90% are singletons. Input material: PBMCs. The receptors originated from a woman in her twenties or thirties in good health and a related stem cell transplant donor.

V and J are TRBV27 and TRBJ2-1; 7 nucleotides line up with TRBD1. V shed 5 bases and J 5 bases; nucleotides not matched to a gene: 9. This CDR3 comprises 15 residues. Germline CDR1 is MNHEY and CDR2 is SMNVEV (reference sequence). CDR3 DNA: TGTGCCAGCAGTATAAACCTGGGACAGAACAATGAGCAGTTCTTC. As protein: CASSINLGQNNEQFF.

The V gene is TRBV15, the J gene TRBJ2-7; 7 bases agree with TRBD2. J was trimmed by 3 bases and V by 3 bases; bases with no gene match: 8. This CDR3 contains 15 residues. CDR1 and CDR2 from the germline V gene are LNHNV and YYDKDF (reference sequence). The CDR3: CATSSLLGGNYEQYF. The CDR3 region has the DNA TGTGCCACCAGCAGCTTACTGGGGGGGAACTACGAGCAGTACTTC.

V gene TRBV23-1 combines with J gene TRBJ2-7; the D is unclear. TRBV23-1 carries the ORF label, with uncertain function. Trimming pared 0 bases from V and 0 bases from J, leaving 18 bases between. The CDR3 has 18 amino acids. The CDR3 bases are TGCGCCAGCAGTCAATCCGGAGAAGGTGCCTCCGCCTCCTACGAGCAGTACTTC. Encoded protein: CASSQSGEGASASYEQYF.

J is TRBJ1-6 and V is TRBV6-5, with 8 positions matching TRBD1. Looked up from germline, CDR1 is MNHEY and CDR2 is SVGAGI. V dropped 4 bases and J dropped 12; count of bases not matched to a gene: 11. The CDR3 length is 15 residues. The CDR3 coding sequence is TGTGCCAGCAGTTCCGCTTATGGACAGGGCCAACCCCTCCACTTT. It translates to CASSSAYGQGQPLHF.

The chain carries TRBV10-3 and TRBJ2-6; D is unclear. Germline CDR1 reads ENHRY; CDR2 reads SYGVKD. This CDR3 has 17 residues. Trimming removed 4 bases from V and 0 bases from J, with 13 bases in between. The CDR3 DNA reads TGTGCCATCAGTGTGGCTTTGCCCAGCTCTGGGGCCAACGTCCTGACTTTC. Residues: CAISVALPSSGANVLTF.

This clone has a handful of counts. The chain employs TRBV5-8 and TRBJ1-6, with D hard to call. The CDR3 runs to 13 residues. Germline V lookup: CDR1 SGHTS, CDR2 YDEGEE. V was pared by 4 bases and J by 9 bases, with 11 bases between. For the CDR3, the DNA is TGTGCCAGCAGCCTCGGCTTCGGTTCACCCCTCCACTTT. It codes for CASSLGFGSPLHF. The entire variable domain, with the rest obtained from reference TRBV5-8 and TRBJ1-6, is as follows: EAGVTQSPTHLIKTRGQQATLRCSPISGHTSVYWYQQALGLGLQFLLWYDEGEERNRGNFPPRFSGRQFPNYSSELNVNALELEDSALYLCASSLGFGSPLHFGNGTRLTVT.

The CDR3 protein is CATSTSGSTDTQYF. For the CDR3, the DNA is TGTGCCACCTCGACTAGCGGGAGCACAGATACGCAGTATTTT. This sequence joins TRBV6-6 and TRBJ2-3; 10 bases line up with TRBD2. Germline-derived CDR1 and CDR2 are MNHNY and SVGAGI (reference sequence). The CDR3 sequence is 14 residues long. Trimming cost V 10 bases and J 0 bases; bases outside gene matches: 4.

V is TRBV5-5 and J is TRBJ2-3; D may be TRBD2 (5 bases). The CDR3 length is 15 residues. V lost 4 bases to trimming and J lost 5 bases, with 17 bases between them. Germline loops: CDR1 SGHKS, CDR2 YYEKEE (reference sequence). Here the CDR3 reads CASSLVGVGKDTQYF. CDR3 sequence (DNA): TGTGCCAGCAGCCTGGTCGGGGTCGGAAAAGATACGCAGTATTTT.

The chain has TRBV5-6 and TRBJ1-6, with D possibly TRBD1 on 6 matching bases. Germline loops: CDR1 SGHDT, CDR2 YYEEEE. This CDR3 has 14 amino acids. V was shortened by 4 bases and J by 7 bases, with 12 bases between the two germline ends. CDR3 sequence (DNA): TGTGCCAGCAGCCGAGACAGGCGGAATTCACCCCTCCACTTT. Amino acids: CASSRDRRNSPLHF.

The CDR3: CASSSTGGGETQYF. The CDR3, as DNA: TGTGCCAGCAGCTCGACAGGGGGCGGAGAGACCCAGTACTTC. V and J are TRBV11-1 and TRBJ2-5; 10 bases fit TRBD1. This CDR3 contains 14 residues. Per the germline V gene, CDR1 is SGHAT and CDR2 is FQDESV (reference sequence). With V trimmed by 4 bases and J by 4 bases, 3 bases remained unmatched.

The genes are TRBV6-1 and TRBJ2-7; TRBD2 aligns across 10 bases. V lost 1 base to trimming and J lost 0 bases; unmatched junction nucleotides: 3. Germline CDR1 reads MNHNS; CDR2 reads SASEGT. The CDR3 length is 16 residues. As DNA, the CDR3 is TGTGCCAGCAGTGAAGAACCTAGCGGGGGCTCCTACGAGCAGTACTTC. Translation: CASSEEPSGGSYEQYF.

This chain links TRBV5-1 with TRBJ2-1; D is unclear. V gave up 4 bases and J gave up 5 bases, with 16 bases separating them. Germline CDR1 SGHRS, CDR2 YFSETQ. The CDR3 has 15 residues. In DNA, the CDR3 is TGCGCCAGCAGCCCGCGTAGTCCCTGGGACAATGAGCAGTTCTTC. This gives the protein CASSPRSPWDNEQFF.

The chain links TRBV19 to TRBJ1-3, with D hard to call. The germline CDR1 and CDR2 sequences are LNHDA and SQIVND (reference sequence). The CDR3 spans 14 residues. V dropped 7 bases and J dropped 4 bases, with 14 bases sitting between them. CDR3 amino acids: CASTPPRAGNTIYF. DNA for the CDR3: TGTGCCAGTACTCCCCCGCGGGCCGGAAACACCATATATTTT.

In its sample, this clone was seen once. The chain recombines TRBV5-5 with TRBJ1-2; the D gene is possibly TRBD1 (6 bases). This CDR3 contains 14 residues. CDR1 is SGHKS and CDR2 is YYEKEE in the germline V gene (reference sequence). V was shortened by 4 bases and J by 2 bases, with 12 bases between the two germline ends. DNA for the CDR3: TGTGCCAGCAGCCCCGGACAGAGCAACTATGGCTACACCTTC. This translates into CASSPGQSNYGYTF.

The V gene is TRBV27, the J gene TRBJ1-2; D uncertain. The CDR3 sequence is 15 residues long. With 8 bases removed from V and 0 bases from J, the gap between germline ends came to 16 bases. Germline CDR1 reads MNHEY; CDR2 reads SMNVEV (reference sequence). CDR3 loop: CASAPTGISNYGYTF. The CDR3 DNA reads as TGTGCCAGCGCCCCGACGGGGATTTCTAACTATGGCTACACCTTC.

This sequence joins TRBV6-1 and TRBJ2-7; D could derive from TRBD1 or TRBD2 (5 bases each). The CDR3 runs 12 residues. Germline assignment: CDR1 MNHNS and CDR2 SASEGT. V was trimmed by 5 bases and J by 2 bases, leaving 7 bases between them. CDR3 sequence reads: CASSWGTYEQYF. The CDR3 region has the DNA TGTGCCAGCAGTTGGGGGACCTACGAGCAGTACTTC.

CDR3 residues: CASSTSSDSPLHF. In DNA form, the CDR3 reads TGTGCCAGTAGTACATCAAGTGATTCACCCCTCCACTTT. The chain couples TRBV19 to TRBJ1-6; D gene unclear. The CDR3 runs to 13 residues. V dropped 4 bases and J dropped 8 bases, with 9 bases sitting between them. Germline V gives CDR1 LNHDA, CDR2 SQIVND (reference sequence). Full variable domain (outside the CDR3, taken from reference TRBV19 and TRBJ1-6): DGGITQSPKYLFRKEGQNVTLSCEQNLNHDAMYWYRQDPGQGLRLIYYSQIVNDFQKGDIAEGYSVSREKKESFPLTVTSAQKNPTAFYLCASSTSSDSPLHFGNGTRLTVT.

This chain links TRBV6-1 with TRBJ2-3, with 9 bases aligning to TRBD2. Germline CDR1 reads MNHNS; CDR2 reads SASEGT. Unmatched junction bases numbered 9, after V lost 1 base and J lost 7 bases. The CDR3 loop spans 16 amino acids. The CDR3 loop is CASSEDSGGGGYTQYF. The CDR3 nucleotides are TGTGCCAGCAGTGAAGATTCTGGCGGGGGGGGATATACGCAGTATTTT.

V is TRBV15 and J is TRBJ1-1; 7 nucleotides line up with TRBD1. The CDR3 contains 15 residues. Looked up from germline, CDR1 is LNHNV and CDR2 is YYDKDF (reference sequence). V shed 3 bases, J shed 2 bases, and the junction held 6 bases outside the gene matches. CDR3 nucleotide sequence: TGTGCCACCAGCAGCCAGGGGGGCCCAAACACTGAAGCTTTCTTT. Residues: CATSSQGGPNTEAFF. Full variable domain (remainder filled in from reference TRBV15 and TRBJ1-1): DAMVIQNPRYQVTQFGKPVTLSCSQTLNHNVMYWYQQKSSQAPKLLFHYYDKDFNNEADTPDNFQSRRPNTSFCFLDIRSPGLGDTAMYLCATSSQGGPNTEAFFGQGTRLTVV.

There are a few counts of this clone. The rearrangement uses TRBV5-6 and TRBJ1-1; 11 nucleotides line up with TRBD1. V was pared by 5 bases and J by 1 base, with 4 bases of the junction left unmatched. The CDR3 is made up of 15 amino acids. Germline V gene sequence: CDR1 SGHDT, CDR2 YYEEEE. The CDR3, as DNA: TGTGCCAGCAGGGGACAGGGGGAACCGAACACTGAAGCTTTCTTT. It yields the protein CASRGQGEPNTEAFF.

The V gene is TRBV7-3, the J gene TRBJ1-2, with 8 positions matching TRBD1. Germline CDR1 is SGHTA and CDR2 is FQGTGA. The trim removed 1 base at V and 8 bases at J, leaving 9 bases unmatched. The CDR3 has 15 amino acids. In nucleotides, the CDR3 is TGTGCCAGCAGCTTAAAGGCGGGACAGGTTGGGGGCTACACCTTC. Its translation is CASSLKAGQVGGYTF.